The rows below give T cell receptor beta chains drawn from one sample of a study of blood T cell dynamics during melanoma immunotherapy. Measured with immunoSEQ multiplex PCR; TCRdb has only the in-frame clones, and not every one. The sample contains about 8,400 clones, 75% to 90% of which appear only once. The specimen comprised blood, sampled from a patient treated with checkpoint blockade. The receptor set was obtained from a human donor with melanoma. The CDR3 runs from the conserved cysteine through the conserved F or W. The D gene is left open where the match is weak. Expanded clones get a size class; other rows say once, few or many, or leave the size out.

abundance	v_gene	j_gene	d_gene	CDR3nt	CDR3aa
NA	TRBV7-2	TRBJ2-1	TRBD2	TGTGCCAGCGCCCTGGCGGGAGAGTACAATGAGCAGTTCTTC	CASALAGEYNEQFF
NA	TRBV10-2	TRBJ2-7	TRBD2	TGCGCCAGCAGTGCCAGCGGGAGTTACCCATTGTACTTC	CASSASGSYPLYF
NA	TRBV18	TRBJ1-3	NA	TGTGCCAGCTCACCAATAACAGGAAACACCATATATTTT	CASSPITGNTIYF
NA	TRBV10-3	TRBJ2-7	TRBD1	TGTGCCATCAGTACCTCGGGACAGCCCTACGAGCAGTACTTC	CAISTSGQPYEQYF
NA	TRBV9	TRBJ2-7	NA	TGTGCCAGCAGCGTAGTCCTGGGCGGCGAGCAGTACTTC	CASSVVLGGEQYF
NA	TRBV14	TRBJ1-4	NA	TGTGCCAGCAGCCAAATTCAGGACGAATCTAATGAAAAACTGTTTTTT	CASSQIQDESNEKLFF
NA	TRBV27	TRBJ1-2	NA	TGTGCCAGCAGTTTATCGATACCGGCTGGCTACACCTTC	CASSLSIPAGYTF
NA	TRBV21-1	TRBJ2-7	NA	TGTGCCAGCAGCAAAACGACGACAGGGGATAACTACGAGCAGTACTTC	CASSKTTTGDNYEQYF
NA	TRBV28	TRBJ2-2	NA	TGTGCCACCGCCACAGGGACCAACACCGGGGAGCTGTTTTTT	CATATGTNTGELFF
NA	TRBV18	TRBJ1-1	NA	TGTGCCAGCTCACCAAGGGGGGGGGCCCCTGAAGCTTTCTTT	CASSPRGGAPEAFF
NA	TRBV5-5	TRBJ2-6	NA	TGTGCCAGCAGCTTCGGGCCCCCTATTTCTGGGGCCAACGTCCTGACTTTC	CASSFGPPISGANVLTF
NA	TRBV18	TRBJ2-7	NA	TGTGCCAGCTCACCTCCGAGGCAGCTTCAGTACTTC	CASSPPRQLQYF
NA	TRBV27	TRBJ2-7	NA	TGTGCCAGCAGAACCCGCTACGAGCAGTACTTC	CASRTRYEQYF
few	TRBV5-1	TRBJ2-7	TRBD2	TGCGCCAGCAGCCCGACTAGCGGGAGATTCGACGAGCAGTACTTC	CASSPTSGRFDEQYF
NA	TRBV28	TRBJ2-7	TRBD1	TGTGCCAGCATCGCCTCTGGCCAAGGGGGCGCGGGCGAGCAGTACTTC	CASIASGQGGAGEQYF
medium-sized	TRBV6-1	TRBJ2-7	NA	TGTGCCAGTCCCACGGGAGTGAAACGGCAGTACTTC	CASPTGVKRQYF
NA	TRBV27	TRBJ1-6	NA	TGTGCCAGCAGACCTGCCGGGGACACGTCCCCTTCACCCCTCCACTTT	CASRPAGDTSPSPLHF
NA	TRBV5-1	TRBJ2-7	TRBD2	TGCGCCAGCAGCGCCTTTGCGGGAGAGGTCTACGAGCAGTACTTC	CASSAFAGEVYEQYF
NA	TRBV15	TRBJ1-4	NA	TGTGCCACCAGCAGACGGACGGGCAATGAAAAACTGTTTTTT	CATSRRTGNEKLFF
NA	TRBV28	TRBJ1-4	TRBD1	TGTGCCAGCAGTCCGACAGGGGGCTATGAAAAACTGTTTTTT	CASSPTGGYEKLFF
NA	TRBV25-1	TRBJ2-7	NA	TGTGCCAGCAGTGACATATACAGGGCCGAGCAGTACTTC	CASSDIYRAEQYF
NA	TRBV28	TRBJ2-7	NA	TGTGCCAGCAGTTTGCGGGAAACGTTATACGAGCAGTACTTC	CASSLRETLYEQYF
NA	TRBV2	TRBJ1-5	TRBD1	TGTGCCAGCAGTGAGAGTTGGGGACAGGGAAACCAGCCCCAGCATTTT	CASSESWGQGNQPQHF
NA	TRBV18	TRBJ2-7	TRBD2	TGTGCCAGCTCACCACGGGAGGGAACCTACGAGCAGTACTTC	CASSPREGTYEQYF
NA	TRBV7-8	TRBJ2-7	TRBD2	TGTGCCAGCAGCGCGACTAGCGGGGCCTCCTACGAGCAGTACTTC	CASSATSGASYEQYF
NA	TRBV10-3	TRBJ2-7	TRBD2	TGTGCCATCAGTGTCGGGAGGGCCCCCTACGAGCAGTACTTC	CAISVGRAPYEQYF
NA	TRBV11-1	TRBJ1-3	NA	TGTGCCAGCACCTCGCGGGGGACGGATCATGGGGACACCATATATTTT	CASTSRGTDHGDTIYF
NA	TRBV19	TRBJ1-1	NA	TGTGCCAGTAATTGGGGTGTTGGGTCTGAAGCTTTCTTT	CASNWGVGSEAFF
NA	TRBV5-1	TRBJ2-7	NA	TGCGCCAGCAGCTTGGCGGGACGGAGCTCCTACGAGCAGTACTTC	CASSLAGRSSYEQYF